A single sample gave rise to the 16 T cell receptor beta chains below, sequenced in a study of siplizumab effects on memory and regulatory T cells. The data were produced by immunoSEQ multiplex PCR, yet TCRdb's version contains in-frame clones alone and is incomplete. Of fewer than 110,000 clones listed, approximately 91% are singletons. The sample was non-Treg CD4+ T cells sorted from blood. The source is a human donor in good health.

The chain couples TRBV5-4 to TRBJ1-2; D is possibly TRBD1 (6 bases). The CDR3 length is 14 residues. The V gene lost 0 bases and the J gene lost 6 bases, with 12 bases spanning the gap. Germline CDR1 is SGHNT and CDR2 is YYREEE (reference sequence). The CDR3 DNA follows: TGTGCCAGCAGCTTGGGGCCAGGGGTGGATGGCTACACCTTC. Translation: CASSLGPGVDGYTF. Full variable domain (rest looked up from reference TRBV5-4 and TRBJ1-2): ETGVTQSPTHLIKTRGQQVTLRCSSQSGHNTVSWYQQALGQGPQFIFQYYREEENGRGNFPPRFSGLQFPNYSSELNVNALELDDSALYLCASSLGPGVDGYTFGSGTRLTVV.

Of note for this clone: Different DNA sequences within this sample yield the same CDR3. The V call is TRBV5-8, the J call TRBJ2-7; possibly TRBD1 for D (5 bases). CDR1 is SGHTS, CDR2 YDEGEE, per germline. The V end was cut by 0 bases, the J end by 5 bases, with 18 bases between. CDR3 length equals 16 residues. CDR3 in DNA: TGTGCCAGCAGCTTGGTTCGCCCAGGGCTAAGAAACGAGCAGTACTTC. Its protein product is CASSLVRPGLRNEQYF.

The genes are TRBV12-5 and TRBJ2-5; 10 bases agree with TRBD2. The J segment lost 2 bases and the V segment lost 9 bases, leaving 9 bases of the junction unmatched. The CDR3 has 15 amino acids. From germline, CDR1 is LGHNT and CDR2 FRNRAP. The CDR3 here is CASKGLAVPQETQYF. The CDR3 DNA reads TGTGCTAGCAAAGGACTAGCGGTCCCACAAGAGACCCAGTACTTC. Using reference TRBV12-5 and TRBJ2-5 for the parts outside the CDR3, the full variable domain is DARVTQTPRHKVTEMGQEVTMRCQPILGHNTVFWYRQTMMQGLELLAYFRNRAPLDDSGMPKDRFSAEMPDATLATLKIQPSEPRDSAVYFCASKGLAVPQETQYFGPGTRLLVL.

This clone was counted once. The V call is TRBV5-5, the J call TRBJ1-1; TRBD1 agrees at 9 bases. The CDR3 has 16 residues. Germline-derived CDR1 and CDR2 are SGHKS and YYEKEE (reference sequence). V gave up 4 bases and J gave up 3 bases; unmatched junction bases: 10. In nucleotides, the CDR3 is TGTGCCAGCAGCCCCCACAGGGGGCGAGGGGACACTGAAGCTTTCTTT. Protein product: CASSPHRGRGDTEAFF.

The CDR3 nucleotides read TGTGCCAGCTCAGCCACGACACCGTATACGGGCACTGAAGCTTTCTTT. It codes for CASSATTPYTGTEAFF. The gene calls are TRBV18 and TRBJ1-1; D not certain. The V and J ends lost 5 bases and 4 bases respectively, with 20 bases between them. CDR1 KGHSH and CDR2 LQKENI come from the germline V gene. The CDR3 runs 16 residues.

The chain is built from TRBV5-4 and TRBJ2-7; D may match TRBD1 or TRBD2 (5 bases each). The CDR3 is 14 residues long. The V end lost 4 bases, the J end lost 2 bases, and 13 bases lay between the germline ends. CDR1 SGHNT and CDR2 YYREEE come from the germline V gene (reference sequence). CDR3 coding DNA: TGTGCCAGCAGCAGCTCTCAGGGAGCCTACGAGCAGTACTTC. This codes for CASSSSQGAYEQYF.

V gene TRBV9 combines with J gene TRBJ2-5; maybe TRBD2 (5 bases). Trimming removed 0 bases from V and 5 bases from J, with 11 bases in between. Germline V lookup: CDR1 SGDLS, CDR2 YYNGEE. The CDR3 runs 14 residues. CDR3 loop: CASSVAPLGETQYF. The CDR3 region has the DNA TGTGCCAGCAGCGTAGCTCCACTAGGGGAGACCCAGTACTTC.

The chain carries TRBV5-1 and TRBJ2-7; D may be TRBD1 (7 bases). The ends were cut back, 4 bases at V and 1 base at J, with 18 bases in the middle. CDR1 is SGHRS and CDR2 is YFSETQ in the germline V gene. The CDR3 contains 16 residues. Here the CDR3 reads CASSPGVGTASYEQYF. CDR3 in DNA: TGCGCCAGCAGCCCGGGGGTCGGGACAGCTTCCTACGAGCAGTACTTC.

This clone has a handful of counts. This chain connects TRBV12-5 to TRBJ2-5; the match to TRBD1 covers 9 bases. V lost 6 bases, J lost 2 bases, and 4 bases stayed unmatched. In germline, CDR1 is LGHNT, CDR2 FRNRAP. The CDR3 sequence is 14 residues long. The DNA of the CDR3 is TGTGCTAGTGGCGGAGGACAGGGGCAAGAGACCCAGTACTTC. Translating it yields CASGGGQGQETQYF. The full variable domain, with the rest looked up from reference TRBV12-5 and TRBJ2-5, is DARVTQTPRHKVTEMGQEVTMRCQPILGHNTVFWYRQTMMQGLELLAYFRNRAPLDDSGMPKDRFSAEMPDATLATLKIQPSEPRDSAVYFCASGGGQGQETQYFGPGTRLLVL.

The chain couples TRBV5-4 to TRBJ2-5; a possible D gene is TRBD2 (7 bases). V was cut by 3 bases and J by 5 bases, with 20 bases left in between. This CDR3 spans 16 amino acids. Germline V gene data show CDR1 as SGHNT and CDR2 as YYREEE (reference sequence). CDR3 amino acids: CASSSGGGSVGETQYF. CDR3 bases: TGTGCCAGCAGCTCGGGGGGCGGGAGCGTCGGGGAGACCCAGTACTTC.

The CDR3 sequence is CASRSDSSATQYF. Here the CDR3 DNA reads TGTGCCAGCAGATCTGACAGTAGCGCGACCCAGTACTTC. The V and J genes are TRBV27 and TRBJ2-5; D possibly uses TRBD1 or TRBD2 (5 bases each). Germline assignment: CDR1 MNHEY and CDR2 SMNVEV (reference sequence). This CDR3 is built from 13 residues. V was cut by 6 bases and J by 7 bases, with 15 bases left in between.

The CDR3 here is CASSTIAGASGTQYF. CDR3 bases: TGTGCCAGCAGCACAATAGCGGGGGCTTCTGGTACGCAGTATTTT. This chain connects TRBV7-9 to TRBJ2-3, with 9 bases aligning to TRBD2. In germline, CDR1 is SEHNR, CDR2 FQNEAQ (reference sequence). The CDR3 runs to 15 residues. V lost 5 bases and J lost 8; bases outside the gene matches: 11. The complete variable domain, with remaining parts taken from reference TRBV7-9 and TRBJ2-3, reads DTGVSQNPRHKITKRGQNVTFRCDPISEHNRLYWYRQTLGQGPEFLTYFQNEAQLEKSRLLSDRFSAERPKGSFSTLEIQRTEQGDSAMYLCASSTIAGASGTQYFGPGTRLTVL.

The V call is TRBV5-4, the J call TRBJ1-4; D not certain. Trimming cost V 8 bases and J 8 bases, with 7 bases left between them. The CDR3 covers 10 residues. Germline V gene data show CDR1 as SGHNT and CDR2 as YYREEE (reference sequence). DNA for the CDR3: TGTGCCAGACTGGCGGAAAAACTGTTTTTT. Its protein is CARLAEKLFF.

The CDR3 region is CASSSPTGAGYTF. Here the CDR3 DNA reads TGTGCCAGCAGTTCCCCCACAGGGGCCGGCTACACCTTC. J is TRBJ1-2 and V is TRBV27, with 7 bases aligning to TRBD1. The CDR3 is 13 amino acids. The germline gives CDR1 MNHEY, CDR2 SMNVEV (reference sequence). Trimming cost V 4 bases and J 8 bases; bases outside gene matches: 7.

The rearrangement links TRBV19 to TRBJ2-2, with no clear D. CDR1 and CDR2 (germline): LNHDA, SQIVND (reference sequence). Trimming pared 4 bases from V and 4 bases from J, leaving 10 bases between. The CDR3 totals 14 residues. The CDR3 spells CASSTPVATGELFF. The CDR3, as DNA: TGTGCCAGTAGTACGCCAGTGGCCACCGGGGAGCTGTTTTTT.

The V gene is TRBV5-6, the J gene TRBJ1-2; the D is unclear. Germline V lookup: CDR1 SGHDT, CDR2 YYEEEE. Trimming left V 2 bases short and J 4 bases short, with 15 bases between. This CDR3 has 15 amino acids. CDR3 sequence: CASSLGGRQLYGYTF. CDR3 bases: TGTGCCAGCAGCTTAGGTGGCCGGCAACTCTATGGCTACACCTTC.